Reported below is one T cell receptor (beta chain). This record comes from a study of CD8+CD57+ T cells in acquired aplastic anemia. CDR3 length equals 13 residues. In germline, CDR1 is SQVTM, CDR2 ANQGSEA. Between the trimmed V and J ends, which lost 7 bases and 4 bases, there was a span of 13 bases. Patients picked for sequencing had shown CD8+CD57+ cell expansion detected by flow cytometry. TCR beta VDJ combinations and CDR3 sequences were profiled from genomic DNA. In TCRdb, the reads were re-called with MiXCR into one record per CDR3 protein. The sample yields about 160,000 distinct CDR3 sequences, 71% seen once.

This chain connects TRBV29-1 to TRBJ1-4; D is ambiguous. The source is a human donor with aplastic anemia. Sequenced material: sorted CD4+, CD8+, or CD8+CD57+ T cells (not recorded which) from PBMCs. CDR3 in amino acids: CSALKTNNEKLFF. CDR3 nucleotides: TGCAGCGCTTTAAAAACAAATAATGAAAAACTGTTTTTT.